This TCR beta chain was sequenced for a study of HIV-infected patients and healthy controls. TCRdb used MiXCR to reprocess the 5' RACE reads, holding one entry per CDR3 protein. The sample has approximately 67,000 distinct CDR3 sequences; about 15% are singletons. This clonotype was found a few times. Deletions cut 0 bases from V and 1 base from J, with 15 bases between. CDR3 size: 18 residues. The germline CDR1 and CDR2 sequences are MNHEY and SVGEGT. The sequence was collected from a human donor in good health. Sequenced material: CD4+ T cells from blood. This chain connects TRBV6-2 or TRBV6-3 to TRBJ2-2; D may be TRBD1 (5 bases). For the CDR3, the DNA is TGTGCCAGCAGTTACTCTTCCCTACAGGCGATGAACACCGGGGAGCTGTTTTTT. Translated, it gives CASSYSSLQAMNTGELFF.